The TCR beta chain described here comes from a study of early T cells in non-severe SARS-CoV-2 infection. Separate cDNA molecules each had unique molecular identifiers attached to them. In TCRdb, the 5' RACE reads were re-called with MiXCR into one record per CDR3 protein. The sample holds 75,000 or so distinct CDR3 sequences, roughly 10% seen once. This clonotype was seen repeatedly, ten times or more. This specimen consisted of whole blood, obtained at baseline. This clonotype originated in an adult who was a healthcare worker with PCR-confirmed SARS-CoV-2 infection or an uninfected control (not recorded which).

The CDR3 reads CSAMPPPSSWNEQFF. CDR3 in DNA: TGCAGTGCTATGCCCCCCCCCAGTTCGTGGAATGAGCAGTTCTTC. The J gene is TRBJ2-1, the V gene TRBV20-1; the D is unclear. Trimming cost V 4 bases and J 7 bases, with 20 bases left between them. CDR3 size: 15 residues. In germline, CDR1 is DFQATT, CDR2 SNEGSKA (reference sequence).